These 6 T cell receptor beta chains were sequenced from one sample in a study of blood T cell repertoires in COVID-19. Measured with immunoSEQ multiplex PCR; TCRdb has only the in-frame clones, and not every one. In the table there are 100,000 to 120,000 clones, more than 70% of which are singletons. The specimen sequenced was peripheral blood. These receptors all come from a woman aged 50 to 60 with acute or convalescent COVID-19.

J is TRBJ1-5 and V is TRBV18; D remains ambiguous. Looked up from germline, CDR1 is KGHSH and CDR2 is LQKENI. This CDR3 has 15 amino acids. V was pared by 1 base and J by 3 bases, with 10 bases between. The CDR3 loop is CASSPRADYNQPQHF. The CDR3 coding sequence is TGTGCCAGCTCACCACGGGCCGATTACAATCAGCCCCAGCATTTT. The whole variable domain, remainder taken from reference TRBV18 and TRBJ1-5, is NAGVMQNPRHLVRRRGQEARLRCSPMKGHSHVYWYRQLPEEGLKFMVYLQKENIIDESGMPKERFSAEFPKEGPSILRIQQVVRGDSAAYFCASSPRADYNQPQHFGDGTRLSIL.

As DNA, the CDR3 is TGTGCCACCAGTGAGTACAACAGGGCTGAGCAGTTCTTC. Its translation: CATSEYNRAEQFF. This chain connects TRBV24-1 to TRBJ2-1; perhaps TRBD1 as D (6 bases). Germline V gene sequence: CDR1 KGHDR, CDR2 SFDVKD. This CDR3 spans 13 amino acids. The V end was cut by 4 bases, the J end by 9 bases, with 12 bases between.

The V and J genes are TRBV5-6 and TRBJ2-3, with D unresolved. The germline V and J ends were trimmed by 6 bases and 2 bases, with 13 bases remaining between them. The length of the CDR3 is 14 residues. Germline V gives CDR1 SGHDT, CDR2 YYEEEE. DNA of the CDR3: TGTGCCAGCACCAGACTGAGCGACACAGATACGCAGTATTTT. Its translation: CASTRLSDTDTQYF.

This chain links TRBV10-1 with TRBJ2-1; 12 bases match TRBD2. This CDR3 has 16 amino acids. Germline V gives CDR1 WNHNN, CDR2 SYGVQD (reference sequence). V dropped 5 bases and J dropped 0; count of bases not matched to a gene: 2. Here the CDR3 DNA reads TGCGCCAGCAGTCGGACTAGCGGGGTCTCCTACAATGAGCAGTTCTTC. Protein sequence: CASSRTSGVSYNEQFF.

V and J are TRBV11-2 and TRBJ1-1; tentatively, D is TRBD1 (5 bases). Trimming left V 5 bases short and J 2 bases short, with 18 bases between. The CDR3 has 16 amino acids. The V gene's germline CDR1 is SGHAT and CDR2 FQNNGV. This CDR3 is CASSPWGVGPNTEAFF. As DNA, the CDR3 is TGTGCCAGCAGCCCCTGGGGGGTGGGGCCCAACACTGAAGCTTTCTTT.

This clone was seen a single time. V and J are TRBV19 and TRBJ1-3; possibly TRBD1 for D (5 bases). Germline CDR1 reads LNHDA; CDR2 reads SQIVND (reference sequence). V was cut by 5 bases and J by 2 bases, with 10 bases left in between. This CDR3 has 14 amino acids. CDR3 in DNA: TGTGCCAGTAGTGACCGACAGACTGGAAACACCATATATTTT. It encodes CASSDRQTGNTIYF.